This T cell receptor (beta chain) was identified in a study of blood T cell repertoires in COVID-19. The V and J ends lost 2 bases and 4 bases, in that order; junction bases with no gene match: 11. The CDR3 covers 19 residues. Germline loops: CDR1 ENHRY, CDR2 SYGVKD. The method was immunoSEQ multiplex PCR; TCRdb's version includes in-frame clones alone and lacks a portion of them. This table holds 180,000 or so clones, about 85% found once. Sequenced sample: peripheral blood. This clonotype was sampled from a man in his 60s who had recovered from COVID-19. The chain combines TRBV10-3 with TRBJ2-2, with TRBD1 matching 12 bases. CDR3 region: CAISEPGTGGPPGTGELFF. The CDR3, as DNA: TGTGCCATCAGTGAGCCCGGGACAGGGGGCCCCCCTGGCACCGGGGAGCTGTTTTTT.